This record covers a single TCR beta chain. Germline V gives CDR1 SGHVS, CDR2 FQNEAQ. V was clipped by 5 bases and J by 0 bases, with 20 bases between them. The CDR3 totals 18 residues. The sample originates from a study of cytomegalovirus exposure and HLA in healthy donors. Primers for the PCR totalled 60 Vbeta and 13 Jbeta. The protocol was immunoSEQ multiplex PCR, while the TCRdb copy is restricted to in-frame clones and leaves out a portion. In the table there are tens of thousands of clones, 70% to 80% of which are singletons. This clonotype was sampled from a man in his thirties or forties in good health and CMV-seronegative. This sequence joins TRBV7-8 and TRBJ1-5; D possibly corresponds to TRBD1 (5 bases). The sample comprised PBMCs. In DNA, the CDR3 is TGTGCCAGCAGCCGGCGGCCTAGACAGCTCACTAGCAATCAGCCCCAGCATTTT. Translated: CASSRRPRQLTSNQPQHF.